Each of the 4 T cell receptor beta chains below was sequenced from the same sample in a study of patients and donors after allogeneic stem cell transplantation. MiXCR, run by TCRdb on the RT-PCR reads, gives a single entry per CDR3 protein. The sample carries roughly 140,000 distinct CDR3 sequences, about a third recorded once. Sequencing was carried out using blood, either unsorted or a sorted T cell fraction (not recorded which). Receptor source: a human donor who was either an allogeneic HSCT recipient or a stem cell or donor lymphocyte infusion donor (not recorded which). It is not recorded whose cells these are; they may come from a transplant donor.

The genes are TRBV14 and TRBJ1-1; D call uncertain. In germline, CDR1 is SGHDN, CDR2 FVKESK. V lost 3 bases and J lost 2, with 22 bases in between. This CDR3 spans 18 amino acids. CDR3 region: CASSQSRTRLDGNTEAFF. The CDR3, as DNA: TGTGCCAGCAGCCAGTCAAGAACCCGACTGGACGGTAACACTGAAGCTTTCTTT.

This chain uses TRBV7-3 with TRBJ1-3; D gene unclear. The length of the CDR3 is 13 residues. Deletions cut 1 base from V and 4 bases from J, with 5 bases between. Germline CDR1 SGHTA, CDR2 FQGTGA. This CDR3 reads CASSLNSGNTIYF. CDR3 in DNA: TGTGCCAGCAGCTTAAACTCGGGAAACACCATATATTTT.

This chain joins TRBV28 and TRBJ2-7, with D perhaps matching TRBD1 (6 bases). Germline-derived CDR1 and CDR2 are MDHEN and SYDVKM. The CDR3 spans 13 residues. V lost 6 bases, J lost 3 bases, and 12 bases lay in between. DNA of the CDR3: TGTGCCAGCAGCCTCGGACAGCGCTACGAGCAGTACTTC. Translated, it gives CASSLGQRYEQYF. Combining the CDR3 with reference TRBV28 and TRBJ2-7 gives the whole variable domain DVKVTQSSRYLVKRTGEKVFLECVQDMDHENMFWYRQDPGLGLRLIYFSYDVKMKEKGDIPEGYSVSREKKERFSLILESASTNQTSMYLCASSLGQRYEQYFGPGTRLTVT.

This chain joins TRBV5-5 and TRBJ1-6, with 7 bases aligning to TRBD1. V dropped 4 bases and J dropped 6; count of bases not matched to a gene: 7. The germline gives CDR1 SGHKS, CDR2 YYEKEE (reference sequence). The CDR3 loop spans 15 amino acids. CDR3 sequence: CASSATGVFNSPLHF. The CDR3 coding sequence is TGTGCCAGCAGCGCAACAGGGGTTTTTAATTCACCCCTCCACTTT.